The 7 T cell receptor beta chains in this list originate from one sample, sequenced in a study of cytomegalovirus exposure and HLA in healthy donors. Primers for the PCR totalled 60 Vbeta and 13 Jbeta. Generated by immunoSEQ multiplex PCR, the TCRdb table keeps only in-frame clones and is missing some. The sample shows under 200,000 clones, roughly 79% of them seen only once. The specimen sequenced was PBMCs. These receptors originate from a woman aged 30 to 39 in good health and CMV-seropositive.

A few counts support this clone. The chain uses TRBV4-3 and TRBJ2-5; 12 positions match TRBD2. With V trimmed by 4 bases and J by 7 bases, 10 bases remained unmatched. Germline V gene lookup returns CDR1 LGHNA and CDR2 YSLEER. The length of the CDR3 is 16 residues. The CDR3 is CASSRWTSGADGTQYF. CDR3 bases: TGCGCCAGCAGCCGGTGGACTAGCGGGGCGGACGGGACCCAGTACTTC.

The V call is TRBV7-6, the J call TRBJ2-1; weak D call: TRBD2 (6 bases). The germline CDR1 and CDR2 sequences are SGHVS and FNYEAQ. The CDR3 covers 16 residues. V lost 4 bases and J lost 4, with 17 bases in between. CDR3: CASSSHTAGGYNEQFF. In DNA, the CDR3 is TGTGCCAGCAGCTCCCACACAGCGGGCGGGTACAATGAGCAGTTCTTC.

The chain recombines TRBV5-4 with TRBJ2-5; D possibly corresponds to TRBD2 (6 bases). The CDR3 runs 15 residues. With 4 bases removed from V and 5 bases from J, the gap between germline ends came to 18 bases. Looked up from germline, CDR1 is SGHNT and CDR2 is YYREEE (reference sequence). The CDR3 nucleotides are TGTGCCAGCAGCGGGAAAAGGGCTAGCGAGGAGACCCAGTACTTC. The encoded protein is CASSGKRASEETQYF. Full variable domain (rest looked up from reference TRBV5-4 and TRBJ2-5): ETGVTQSPTHLIKTRGQQVTLRCSSQSGHNTVSWYQQALGQGPQFIFQYYREEENGRGNFPPRFSGLQFPNYSSELNVNALELDDSALYLCASSGKRASEETQYFGPGTRLLVL.

This clone appeared a single time. The chain joins TRBV5-4 to TRBJ2-1; D is perhaps TRBD2 (6 bases). The V gene lost 1 base and the J gene lost 3 bases, with 8 bases spanning the gap. Germline CDR1 and CDR2: SGHNT and YYREEE (reference sequence). CDR3 length: 14 residues. CDR3 loop: CASSLPGDYNEQFF. The CDR3 nucleotides read TGTGCCAGCAGCTTGCCGGGAGACTACAATGAGCAGTTCTTC.

In this sample, this clone turned up a few times. The rearrangement links TRBV5-4 to TRBJ1-4; tentative D call: TRBD1 (6 bases). CDR3 length: 15 amino acids. The ends were cut back, 1 base at V and 3 bases at J, with 10 bases in the middle. The germline V gene has CDR1 SGHNT and CDR2 YYREEE (reference sequence). For the CDR3, the DNA is TGTGCCAGCAGCTTGTCAGGGGTGGCTAATGAAAAACTGTTTTTT. Protein product: CASSLSGVANEKLFF. The whole variable domain, remainder taken from reference TRBV5-4 and TRBJ1-4, is ETGVTQSPTHLIKTRGQQVTLRCSSQSGHNTVSWYQQALGQGPQFIFQYYREEENGRGNFPPRFSGLQFPNYSSELNVNALELDDSALYLCASSLSGVANEKLFFGSGTQLSVL.

The chain has TRBV18 and TRBJ2-7; 9 bases line up with TRBD1. With 8 bases clipped from V and 1 base from J, the junction kept 3 bases outside the gene matches. The CDR3 is made up of 13 amino acids. Germline CDR1 reads KGHSH; CDR2 reads LQKENI. CDR3 amino acids: CASRGQGSYEQYF. The CDR3 DNA reads as TGTGCCAGCCGGGGACAGGGATCCTACGAGCAGTACTTC.

This clone turned up a few times. This chain joins TRBV30 and TRBJ1-5; a possible D gene is TRBD1 (6 bases). This CDR3 spans 13 amino acids. The ends were cut back, 1 base at V and 5 bases at J, with 9 bases in the middle. From germline, CDR1 is GTSNPN and CDR2 SVGIG (reference sequence). The CDR3: CAWSGGGDQPQHF. CDR3 nucleotides: TGTGCCTGGAGTGGAGGGGGGGATCAGCCCCAGCATTTT.